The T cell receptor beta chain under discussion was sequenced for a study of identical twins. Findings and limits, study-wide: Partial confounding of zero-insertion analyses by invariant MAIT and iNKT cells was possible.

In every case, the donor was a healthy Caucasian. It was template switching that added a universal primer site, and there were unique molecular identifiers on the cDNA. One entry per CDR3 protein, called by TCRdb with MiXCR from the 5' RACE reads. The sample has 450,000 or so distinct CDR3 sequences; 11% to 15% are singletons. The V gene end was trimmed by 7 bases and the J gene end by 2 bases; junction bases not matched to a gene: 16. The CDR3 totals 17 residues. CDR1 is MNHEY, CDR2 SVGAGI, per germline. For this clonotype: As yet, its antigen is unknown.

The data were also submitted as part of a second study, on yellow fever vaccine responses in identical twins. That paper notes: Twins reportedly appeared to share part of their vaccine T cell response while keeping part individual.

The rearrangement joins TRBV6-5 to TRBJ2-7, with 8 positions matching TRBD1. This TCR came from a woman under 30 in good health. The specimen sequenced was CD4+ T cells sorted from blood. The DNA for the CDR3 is TGTGCCAGCATTCCTCGTGGAGACAGGGGAGGCGCCTACGAGCAGTACTTC. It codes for CASIPRGDRGGAYEQYF.